This T cell receptor beta chain was obtained from a study of CD8 T cells in ankylosing spondylitis. Study observations and caveats: Blood from ankylosing spondylitis patients appeared to carry a characteristic roughly 8-variant TCR beta motif. Enrichment of disease-linked clones was reportedly significant in matched ankylosing spondylitis synovial fluid. A subset of motif variants has previously been described in the synovial fluid and blood of reactive arthritis. Researchers report that disease-linked clones proved CD8+ and relatively rare in peripheral blood.

This clonotype was observed a few times. The target antigen is unknown. Construction of TCR beta libraries was performed using quantitative 5'-RACE with molecular barcodes. TCRdb re-analysed the 5' RACE reads in MiXCR, keeping a single row per CDR3 protein. The sample yields 500,000 to 550,000 distinct CDR3 sequences, roughly 13% seen once. Germline lookup yields CDR1 SNHLY and CDR2 FYNNEI. V shed 4 bases and J shed 5 bases, with 20 bases lying between them. The CDR3 is 16 amino acids. The rearrangement uses TRBV2 and TRBJ2-5; weak D call: TRBD2 (6 bases). The specimen was blood, either unsorted or a sorted T cell fraction (not recorded which). The TCR sequence derives from a male donor with ankylosing spondylitis. The CDR3 DNA is TGTGCCAGCAGTGTTGGAATAGCGGAGTATGAGGAGACCCAGTACTTC. It translates to CASSVGIAEYEETQYF.